These 5 T cell receptor beta chains were sequenced from one sample in a study of regulatory T cells in long-lasting Graves disease. Building of the TCR beta libraries involved iRepertoire HTBI primers and Arm-PCR of CDR3 regions. TCRdb ran MiXCR on the multiplex PCR reads and lists one entry per CDR3 protein. The table records more than 300,000 distinct CDR3 sequences, about 16% of them present only once. The time point: newly diagnosed GD, antithyroid drugs for less than 3 months. Scientists built the TCR library using RNA that was extracted from PBMCs. The specimen was peripheral blood mononuclear cells (PBMCs), collected at new diagnosis, from a patient treated with antithyroid drugs. Source of these receptors: a female donor with Graves disease.

This clonotype was detected ten times or more. The CDR3: CSAHYNEKLFF. The CDR3 DNA reads as TGCAGTGCTCACTATAATGAAAAACTGTTTTTT. V and J are TRBV20-1 and TRBJ1-4; no definite D call. Between the trimmed V and J ends, which lost 5 bases and 4 bases, there was a span of 5 bases. In germline, CDR1 is DFQATT, CDR2 SNEGSKA (reference sequence). The CDR3 extends over 11 amino acids.

The chain uses TRBV25-1 and TRBJ2-7; D not resolved. The germline V gene has CDR1 MGHDK and CDR2 SYGVNS. The CDR3 length is 10 residues. Trimming cost V 8 bases and J 5 bases, with 7 bases left between them. CDR3 in DNA: TGTGCCAGCTTGGCGGACGAGCAGTACTTC. As protein: CASLADEQYF.

This clonotype has at least ten counts. The chain recombines TRBV7-9 with TRBJ2-1; 11 bases are a match to TRBD2. Germline V lookup: CDR1 SEHNR, CDR2 FQNEAQ (reference sequence). CDR3 length: 19 amino acids. Trimming took 2 bases from V and 5 from J; bases not matched to a gene: 14. The CDR3 reads CASSLMSLAGGFSDNEQFF. The CDR3 nucleotides are TGTGCCAGCAGCTTAATGAGCCTAGCGGGAGGTTTTTCAGACAATGAGCAGTTCTTC.

This clonotype was observed a handful of times. The CDR3 sequence is CASSGRTGGGTGELFF. The CDR3 DNA reads TGTGCCAGCAGCGGGCGGACAGGGGGCGGAACCGGGGAGCTGTTTTTT. The chain is built from TRBV9 and TRBJ2-2; 11 bases are a match to TRBD1. CDR3 length: 16 amino acids. CDR1 is SGDLS, CDR2 YYNGEE, per germline. V lost 3 bases to trimming and J lost 5 bases; unmatched junction nucleotides: 6. Full variable domain (remainder filled in from reference TRBV9 and TRBJ2-2): DSGVTQTPKHLITATGQRVTLRCSPRSGDLSVYWYQQSLDQGLQFLIQYYNGEERAKGNILERFSAQQFPDLHSELNLSSLELGDSALYFCASSGRTGGGTGELFFGEGSRLTVL.

This clonotype appeared many times. The chain recombines TRBV7-2 with TRBJ2-1; TRBD1 might be the D (7 bases). Germline CDR1 SGHTA, CDR2 FQGNSA. This CDR3 contains 17 residues. V lost 2 bases and J 4 bases, leaving 18 bases between the germline ends. CDR3 coding DNA: TGTGCCAGCAGCTTATACAGGGGACTCCCCTTTTACAATGAGCAGTTCTTC. Translated, it gives CASSLYRGLPFYNEQFF.